The rows below give T cell receptor beta chains drawn from one sample of a study of T cell changes during pregnancy in multiple sclerosis. Produced via immunoSEQ multiplex PCR; TCRdb's table is partial and in-frame only. In the table there are about 71,000 clones, about 91% of which are singletons. The sequenced sample was CD8+ T cells from peripheral blood mononuclear cells, obtained before pregnancy. These receptors all come from a female donor with multiple sclerosis, enrolled in a pregnancy study. Each CDR3 is given with its conserved first and last residue. Each record gives: clone size, J gene, D gene, V gene, CDR3 DNA, CDR3 protein. A D gene is named only where the DNA matches it firmly. Clone sizes are given selectively: once, few, many, or a class where the clone is expanded.

.,TRBJ1-3,TRBD1,TRBV7-8,TGTGCTTTAAGTTACCGGGACAGGGAAAACACCATATATTTT,CALSYRDRENTIYF
.,TRBJ2-5,.,TRBV11-1,TGTGCCAGCAGACAAAACACTGCGGGGCATTTTCAAGAGACCCAGTACTTC,CASRQNTAGHFQETQYF
few,TRBJ2-7,TRBD2,TRBV27,TGTGCCAGCAGTTCTATCGACGGACTAGCCTCGCGGGAGCAGTACTTC,CASSSIDGLASREQYF
.,TRBJ2-1,TRBD2,TRBV5-6,TGTGCCAGCAGTTCCAGCGGGGGGGGCTCCTACAATGAGCAGTTCTTC,CASSSSGGGSYNEQFF
.,TRBJ1-4,.,TRBV15,TGTGCCACCAGCGGCGGGCAGGATCAGGAAAAACTGTTTTTT,CATSGGQDQEKLFF
.,TRBJ2-5,.,TRBV6-5,TGTGCCAGCACCTCTACGGGACTCGAAGGGGAGACCCAGTACTTC,CASTSTGLEGETQYF
.,TRBJ2-1,TRBD1,TRBV7-9,TGTGCCAGCAGCCCATACCGGACAGGGGCGGACAATGAGCAGTTCTTC,CASSPYRTGADNEQFF
.,TRBJ2-7,TRBD1,TRBV27,TGTGCCAGCAGCTGGGGACCCGGACAGGGCGGTGTCCACGAGCAGTACTTC,CASSWGPGQGGVHEQYF
.,TRBJ2-5,.,TRBV10-3,TGTGCCATCAGTGAGAATGCGGGCAGTGAAGAGACCCAGTACTTC,CAISENAGSEETQYF
.,TRBJ1-5,.,TRBV6-6,TGTGCCAGCAGTTTACAAGTCAATCAGCCCCAGCATTTT,CASSLQVNQPQHF
.,TRBJ2-5,.,TRBV19,TGTGCCAGTAGTATAGACAGTGAAGAGACCCAGTACTTC,CASSIDSEETQYF
.,TRBJ2-6,.,TRBV21-1,TGTGCCAGCAGCATTCCGGGACAGTACTCTGGGGCCAACGTCCTGACTTTC,CASSIPGQYSGANVLTF
.,TRBJ2-2,.,TRBV19,TGTGCCAGTGGATCCTTTCGGGGGAACCCCGGGGAGCTGTTTTTT,CASGSFRGNPGELFF
.,TRBJ2-1,.,TRBV19,TGTGCCAGTAGTACATTCCGGGACTCCCAGTTCGATGAGCAGTTCTTC,CASSTFRDSQFDEQFF
.,TRBJ2-3,.,TRBV5-1,TGCGCCAGCAGCTTGGGGCGGGGCACAGATACGCAGTATTTT,CASSLGRGTDTQYF
.,TRBJ1-1,TRBD1,TRBV18,TGTGCCAGCTCACCGCAGGGGGCCCCTGAAGCTTTCTTT,CASSPQGAPEAFF
.,TRBJ2-2,.,TRBV4-2,TGTGCCAGCAGCCAGCCCCCATCGGGACTCGTGAACACCGGGGAGCTGTTTTTT,CASSQPPSGLVNTGELFF
.,TRBJ2-3,TRBD2,TRBV7-3,TGTGCCAGCAGCTCTAGCGGGGGGGACCATGATACGCAGTATTTT,CASSSSGGDHDTQYF
.,TRBJ2-1,TRBD2,TRBV15,TGTGCCACCAGCAGGACTAGCAGCGATGAGCAGTTCTTC,CATSRTSSDEQFF
.,TRBJ1-5,.,TRBV4-2,TGTGCCAGCAGCCAAGATCTAGGGGGGGGCGCGGGGTATAGCAATCAGCCCCAGCATTTT,CASSQDLGGGAGYSNQPQHF
.,TRBJ2-2,TRBD2,TRBV4-2,TGTGCCAGCAGCCAAAATAGCGGGGGGGCCGGGGAGCTGTTTTTT,CASSQNSGGAGELFF
.,TRBJ2-1,TRBD2,TRBV5-6,TGTGCCAGCAGCTGGGGACTAGCGGCGTCCTACAATGAGCAGTTCTTC,CASSWGLAASYNEQFF
.,TRBJ2-2,TRBD2,TRBV7-9,TGTGCCAGCGACGTGGGACTAGCGCCCGGGGAGCTGTTTTTT,CASDVGLAPGELFF
.,TRBJ2-1,.,TRBV6-1,TGTGCCAGCAGTGAAGCTCCAGGATCCATGTCCAATGAGCAGTTCTTC,CASSEAPGSMSNEQFF
.,TRBJ1-6,TRBD1,TRBV2,TGTGCCGTACCGGGACAGGCAAATTCACCCCTCCACTTT,CAVPGQANSPLHF
.,TRBJ2-5,.,TRBV9,TGTGCCAGCAGCGCAGGGGCCCTGACGGAAGATTACCAAGAGACCCAGTACTTC,CASSAGALTEDYQETQYF
.,TRBJ1-5,.,TRBV2,TGTGCCAGCAGTGAAGTCTTGGTTGGACATAGCAATCAGCCCCAGCATTTT,CASSEVLVGHSNQPQHF
.,TRBJ1-2,.,TRBV4-1,TGCGCCAGCAGCCAAGATTTAGGGGCTGTCGGTGGCTACACCTTC,CASSQDLGAVGGYTF
.,TRBJ2-7,.,TRBV18,TGTGCCAGCTCGCCCGGGACTCCCTACGAGCAGTACTTC,CASSPGTPYEQYF
.,TRBJ2-5,.,TRBV2,TGTGCCAGCAGTGAAGGGGCCGGTAAGAAGACCCAGTACTTC,CASSEGAGKKTQYF
.,TRBJ2-7,.,TRBV15,TGTGCCACCAGCAGAGATCGGGATGGGTCCTACGAGCAGTACTTC,CATSRDRDGSYEQYF
.,TRBJ2-3,TRBD2,TRBV27,TGTGCCAGCAGTTTGGGGGGGAACACAGATACGCAGTATTTT,CASSLGGNTDTQYF
.,TRBJ1-4,.,TRBV11-2,TGTGCCAGCAGCATCACAGGGCCTGCAACTAATGAAAAACTGTTTTTT,CASSITGPATNEKLFF
.,TRBJ2-3,TRBD2,TRBV7-9,TGTGCCAGCAGCTTTAGCGGGGCGGACACAGATACGCAGTATTTT,CASSFSGADTDTQYF
.,TRBJ2-3,.,TRBV27,TGTGCCAGCATGACTAGCACAGATACGCAGTATTTT,CASMTSTDTQYF
.,TRBJ1-2,.,TRBV6-5,TGTGCCAGCTTACCGGGAGGCGACAACTATGGCTACACCTTC,CASLPGGDNYGYTF
.,TRBJ2-1,TRBD2,TRBV29-1,TGCAGCGTTGAGGAAGGACTAGCTCGGTACAATGAGCAGTTCTTC,CSVEEGLARYNEQFF
.,TRBJ2-1,.,TRBV7-6,TGTGCCAGCAGCTTAGTCACAGGCCGGAATGAGCAGTTCTTC,CASSLVTGRNEQFF
.,TRBJ1-2,.,TRBV5-1,TGCGCCAGCAGCTTGGCGGGAGTCTATGGCTACACCTTC,CASSLAGVYGYTF
.,TRBJ2-2,TRBD2,TRBV10-3,TGTGCCATCAGTGAGTCGTTTCACGGCGGGGGGGCCTCGGGTAACGGGGAGCTGTTTTTT,CAISESFHGGGASGNGELFF
.,TRBJ2-5,.,TRBV6-5,TGTGCCAGCAGTTACCGGACAGACGGGGAGGAGACCCAGTACTTC,CASSYRTDGEETQYF
.,TRBJ2-2,TRBD2,TRBV9,TGTGCCAGCAGCGGGAGGCGGGGGGGCGCCACCGGGGAGCTGTTTTTT,CASSGRRGGATGELFF
.,TRBJ2-3,TRBD2,TRBV7-3,TGTGCCAGCAGCCGGGGGGTACACACAGATACGCAGTATTTT,CASSRGVHTDTQYF
.,TRBJ2-5,TRBD1,TRBV5-1,TGCGCCAGCAGCTTGAACTTCCCGGGACAGGGCGGAGAGACCCAGTACTTC,CASSLNFPGQGGETQYF
.,TRBJ1-2,.,TRBV29-1,TGCAGCGTTGAAGTATCCCACGGGGGTAACTATGGCTACACCTTC,CSVEVSHGGNYGYTF
.,TRBJ2-1,TRBD2,TRBV11-3,TGTGCCAGCAGCCCTGGACACAAGCGGGGACCCGTCAATGAGCAGTTCTTC,CASSPGHKRGPVNEQFF
.,TRBJ1-1,.,TRBV18,TGTGCCAGCTCACCAGCAGGGAGGGGGACTGAAGCTTTCTTT,CASSPAGRGTEAFF
.,TRBJ1-5,TRBD1,TRBV5-1,TGCGCCAGCAGCACAGGGACAGGGGGTGGCAATCAGCCCCAGCATTTT,CASSTGTGGGNQPQHF
.,TRBJ1-1,.,TRBV9,TGTGCCAGCAGCGTAGATGGGGGGACCATGAACACTGAAGCTTTCTTT,CASSVDGGTMNTEAFF
.,TRBJ2-7,TRBD2,TRBV2,TGTGCCAGCAGCCTCTCTAGCGGGGGGAGCTCCTACGAGCAGTACTTC,CASSLSSGGSSYEQYF
.,TRBJ2-5,.,TRBV5-1,TGCGCCAGCAGCTGGGGGGTACAGGGGCCGGTAGAGACCCAGTACTTC,CASSWGVQGPVETQYF
.,TRBJ2-3,TRBD1,TRBV9,TGTGCCAGCAGCGTCCTACTACAGGGGACGACGCAGTATTTT,CASSVLLQGTTQYF
.,TRBJ2-7,.,TRBV6-5,TGTGCCAGCAGTTACTCGTGGGGGGCCTACGAGCAGTACTTC,CASSYSWGAYEQYF